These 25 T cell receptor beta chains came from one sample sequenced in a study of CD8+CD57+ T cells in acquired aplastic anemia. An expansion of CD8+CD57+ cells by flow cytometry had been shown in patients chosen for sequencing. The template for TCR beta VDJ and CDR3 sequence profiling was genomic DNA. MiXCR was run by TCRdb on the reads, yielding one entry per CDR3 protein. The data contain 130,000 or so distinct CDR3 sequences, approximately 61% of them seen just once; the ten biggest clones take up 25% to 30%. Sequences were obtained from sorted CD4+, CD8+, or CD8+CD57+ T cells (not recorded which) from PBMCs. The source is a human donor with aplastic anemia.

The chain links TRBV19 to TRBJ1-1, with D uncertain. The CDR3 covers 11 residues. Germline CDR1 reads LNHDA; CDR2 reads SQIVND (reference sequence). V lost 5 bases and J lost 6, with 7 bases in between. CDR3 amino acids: CASSSGAEAFF. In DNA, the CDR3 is TGTGCCAGTAGTTCCGGGGCTGAAGCTTTCTTT. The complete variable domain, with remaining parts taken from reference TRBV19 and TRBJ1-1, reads DGGITQSPKYLFRKEGQNVTLSCEQNLNHDAMYWYRQDPGQGLRLIYYSQIVNDFQKGDIAEGYSVSREKKESFPLTVTSAQKNPTAFYLCASSSGAEAFFGQGTRLTVV.

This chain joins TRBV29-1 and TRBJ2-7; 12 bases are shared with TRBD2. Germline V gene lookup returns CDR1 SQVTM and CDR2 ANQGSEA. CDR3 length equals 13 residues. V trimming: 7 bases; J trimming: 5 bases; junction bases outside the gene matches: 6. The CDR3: CSGGLAGTDEQYF. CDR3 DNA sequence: TGCAGCGGCGGACTAGCGGGGACCGACGAGCAGTACTTC.

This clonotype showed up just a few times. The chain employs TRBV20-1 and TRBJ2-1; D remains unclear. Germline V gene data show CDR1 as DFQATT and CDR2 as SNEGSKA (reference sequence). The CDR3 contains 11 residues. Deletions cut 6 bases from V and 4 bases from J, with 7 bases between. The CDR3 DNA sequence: TGCAGTGCGCCAGTGTACAATGAGCAGTTCTTC. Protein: CSAPVYNEQFF.

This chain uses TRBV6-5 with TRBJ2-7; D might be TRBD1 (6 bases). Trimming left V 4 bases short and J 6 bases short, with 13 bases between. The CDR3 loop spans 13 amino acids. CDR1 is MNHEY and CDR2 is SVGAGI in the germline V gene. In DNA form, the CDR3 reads TGTGCCAGCAGTTTCAGGGGTTGGCGCGAGCAGTACTTC. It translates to CASSFRGWREQYF.

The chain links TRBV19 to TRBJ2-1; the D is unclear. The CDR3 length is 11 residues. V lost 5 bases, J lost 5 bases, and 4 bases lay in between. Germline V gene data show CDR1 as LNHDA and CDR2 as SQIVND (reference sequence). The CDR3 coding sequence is TGTGCCAGTAGTGAGAACAATGAGCAGTTCTTC. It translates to CASSENNEQFF.

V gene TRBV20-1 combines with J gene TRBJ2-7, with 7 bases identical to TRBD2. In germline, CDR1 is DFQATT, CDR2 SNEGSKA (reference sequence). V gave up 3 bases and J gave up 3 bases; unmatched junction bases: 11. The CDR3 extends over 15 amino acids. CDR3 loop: CSARGGVGNIYEQYF. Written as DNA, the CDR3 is TGCAGTGCTAGGGGAGGGGTAGGGAACATCTACGAGCAGTACTTC.

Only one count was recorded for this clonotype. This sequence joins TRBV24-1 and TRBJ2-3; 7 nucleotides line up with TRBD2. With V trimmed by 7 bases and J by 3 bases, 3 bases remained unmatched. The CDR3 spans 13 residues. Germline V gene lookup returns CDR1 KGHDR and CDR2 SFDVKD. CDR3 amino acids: CATSGGTTDTQYF. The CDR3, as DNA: TGTGCCACCAGCGGGGGGACGACAGATACGCAGTATTTT.

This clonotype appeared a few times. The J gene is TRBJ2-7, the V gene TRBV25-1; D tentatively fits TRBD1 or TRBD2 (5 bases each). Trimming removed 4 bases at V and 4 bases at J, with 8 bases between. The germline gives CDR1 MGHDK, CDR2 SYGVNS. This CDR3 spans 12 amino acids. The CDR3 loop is CASSGDVYEQYF. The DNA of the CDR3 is TGTGCCAGCAGTGGGGACGTGTACGAGCAGTACTTC.

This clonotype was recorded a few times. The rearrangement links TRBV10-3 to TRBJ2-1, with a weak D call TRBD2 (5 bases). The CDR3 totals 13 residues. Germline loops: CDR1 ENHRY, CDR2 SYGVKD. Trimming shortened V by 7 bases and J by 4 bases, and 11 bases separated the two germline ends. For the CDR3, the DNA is TGTGCCATCACCAAGGGAGAATACAATGAGCAGTTCTTC. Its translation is CAITKGEYNEQFF.

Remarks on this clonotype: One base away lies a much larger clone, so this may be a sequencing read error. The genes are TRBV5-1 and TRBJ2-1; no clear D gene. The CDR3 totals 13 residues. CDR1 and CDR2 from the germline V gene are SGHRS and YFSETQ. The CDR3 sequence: CASSLAENNGQFF. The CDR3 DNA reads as TGCGCCAGCAGCTTGGCGGAAAACAATGGGCAGTTCTTC.

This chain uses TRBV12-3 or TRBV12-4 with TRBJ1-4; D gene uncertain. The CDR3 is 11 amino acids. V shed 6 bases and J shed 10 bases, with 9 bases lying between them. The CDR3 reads CASSHKGKLFF. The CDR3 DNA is TGTGCCAGCAGCCATAAGGGAAAACTGTTTTTT.

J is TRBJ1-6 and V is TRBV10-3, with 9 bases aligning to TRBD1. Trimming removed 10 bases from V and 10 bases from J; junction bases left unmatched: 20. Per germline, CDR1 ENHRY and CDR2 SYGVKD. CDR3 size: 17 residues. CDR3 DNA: TGTGCCACCAAAACGGGACAGGGATCTTTCAGAAACTCACCCCTCCACTTT. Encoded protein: CATKTGQGSFRNSPLHF.

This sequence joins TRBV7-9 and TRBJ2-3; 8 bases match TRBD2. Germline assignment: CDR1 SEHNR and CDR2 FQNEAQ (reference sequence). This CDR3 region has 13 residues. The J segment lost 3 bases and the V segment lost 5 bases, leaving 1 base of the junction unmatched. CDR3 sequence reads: CASSTSGTDTQYF. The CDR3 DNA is TGTGCCAGCAGCACTAGCGGAACAGATACGCAGTATTTT. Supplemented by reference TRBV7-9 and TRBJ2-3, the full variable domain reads DTGVSQNPRHKITKRGQNVTFRCDPISEHNRLYWYRQTLGQGPEFLTYFQNEAQLEKSRLLSDRFSAERPKGSFSTLEIQRTEQGDSAMYLCASSTSGTDTQYFGPGTRLTVL.

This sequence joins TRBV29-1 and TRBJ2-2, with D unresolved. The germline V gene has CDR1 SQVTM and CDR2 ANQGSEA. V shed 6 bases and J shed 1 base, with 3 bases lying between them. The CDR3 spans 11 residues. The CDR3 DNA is TGCAGCGTGAAGAACACCGGGGAGCTGTTTTTT. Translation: CSVKNTGELFF.

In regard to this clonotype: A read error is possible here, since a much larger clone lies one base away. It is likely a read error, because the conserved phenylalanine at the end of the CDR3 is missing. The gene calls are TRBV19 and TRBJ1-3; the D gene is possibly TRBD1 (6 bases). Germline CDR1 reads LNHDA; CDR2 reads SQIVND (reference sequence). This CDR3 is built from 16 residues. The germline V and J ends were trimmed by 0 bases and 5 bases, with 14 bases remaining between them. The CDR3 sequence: CASSIDWGQSRNTIYL. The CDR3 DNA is TGTGCCAGTAGTATAGATTGGGGACAATCTCGAAACACCATATATCTT.

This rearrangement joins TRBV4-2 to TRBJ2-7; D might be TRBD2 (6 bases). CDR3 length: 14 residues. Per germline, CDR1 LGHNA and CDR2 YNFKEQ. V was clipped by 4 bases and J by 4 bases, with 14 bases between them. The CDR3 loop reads CASSPGVGDYEQYF. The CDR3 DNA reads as TGTGCCAGCAGCCCGGGGGTCGGGGATTACGAGCAGTACTTC.

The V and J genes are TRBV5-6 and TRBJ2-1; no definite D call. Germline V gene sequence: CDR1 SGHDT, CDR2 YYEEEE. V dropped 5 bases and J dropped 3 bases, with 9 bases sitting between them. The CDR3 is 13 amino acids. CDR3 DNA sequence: TGTGCCAGCAGACCCACGGGCTACAATGAGCAGTTCTTC. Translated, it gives CASRPTGYNEQFF. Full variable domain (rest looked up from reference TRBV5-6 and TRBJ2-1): DAGVTQSPTHLIKTRGQQVTLRCSPKSGHDTVSWYQQALGQGPQFIFQYYEEEERQRGNFPDRFSGHQFPNYSSELNVNALLLGDSALYLCASRPTGYNEQFFGPGTRLTVL.

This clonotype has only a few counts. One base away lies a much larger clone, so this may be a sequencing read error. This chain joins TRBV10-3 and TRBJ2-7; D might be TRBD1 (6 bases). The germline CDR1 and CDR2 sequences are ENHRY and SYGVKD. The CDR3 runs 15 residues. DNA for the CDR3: TGTGCCAGCAGTAAGCCCCGTGGGACAAACTACGAGCAGTACTTC. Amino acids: CASSKPRGTNYEQYF.

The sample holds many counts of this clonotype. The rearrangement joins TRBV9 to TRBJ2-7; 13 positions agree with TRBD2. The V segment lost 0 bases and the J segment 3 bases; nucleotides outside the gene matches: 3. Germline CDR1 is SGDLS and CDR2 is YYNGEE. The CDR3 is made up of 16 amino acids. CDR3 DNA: TGTGCCAGCAGCGTAGCTGGGACTAGCGGGGTCTACGAGCAGTACTTC. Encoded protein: CASSVAGTSGVYEQYF. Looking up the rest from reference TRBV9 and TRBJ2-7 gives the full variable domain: DSGVTQTPKHLITATGQRVTLRCSPRSGDLSVYWYQQSLDQGLQFLIQYYNGEERAKGNILERFSAQQFPDLHSELNLSSLELGDSALYFCASSVAGTSGVYEQYFGPGTRLTVT.

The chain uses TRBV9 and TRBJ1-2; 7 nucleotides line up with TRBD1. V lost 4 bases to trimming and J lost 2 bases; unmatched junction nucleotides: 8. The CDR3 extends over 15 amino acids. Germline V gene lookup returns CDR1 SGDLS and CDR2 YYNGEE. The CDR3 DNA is TGTGCCAGCAGCATCTCGACAGGGATGAACTATGGCTACACCTTC. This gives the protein CASSISTGMNYGYTF. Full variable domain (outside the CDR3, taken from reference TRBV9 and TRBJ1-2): DSGVTQTPKHLITATGQRVTLRCSPRSGDLSVYWYQQSLDQGLQFLIQYYNGEERAKGNILERFSAQQFPDLHSELNLSSLELGDSALYFCASSISTGMNYGYTFGSGTRLTVV.

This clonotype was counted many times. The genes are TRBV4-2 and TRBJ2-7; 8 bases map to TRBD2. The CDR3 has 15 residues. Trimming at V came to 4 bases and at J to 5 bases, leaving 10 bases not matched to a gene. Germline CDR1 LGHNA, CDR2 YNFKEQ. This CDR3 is CASSRRTSWRDEQYF. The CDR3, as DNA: TGTGCCAGCAGCCGCCGGACTAGCTGGCGGGACGAGCAGTACTTC.

The CDR3 coding sequence is TGTGCCAGCAAAAGCGGACTCGCCTACGAGCAGTACTTC. It is translated as CASKSGLAYEQYF. The V gene is TRBV2, the J gene TRBJ2-7; maybe TRBD2 (5 bases). Trimming removed 7 bases at V and 2 bases at J, with 12 bases between. This CDR3 region has 13 residues. The germline gives CDR1 SNHLY, CDR2 FYNNEI. Complete variable domain (other parts from reference TRBV2 and TRBJ2-7): EPEVTQTPSHQVTQMGQEVILRCVPISNHLYFYWYRQILGQKVEFLVSFYNNEISEKSEIFDDQFSVERPDGSNFTLKIRSTKLEDSAMYFCASKSGLAYEQYFGPGTRLTVT.

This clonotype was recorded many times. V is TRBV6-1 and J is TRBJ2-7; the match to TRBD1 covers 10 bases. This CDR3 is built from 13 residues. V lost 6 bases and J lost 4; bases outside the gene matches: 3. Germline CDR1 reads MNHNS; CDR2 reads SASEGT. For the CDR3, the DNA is TGTGCCAGCAGGGACAGGGGGGTGTACGAGCAGTACTTC. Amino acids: CASRDRGVYEQYF.

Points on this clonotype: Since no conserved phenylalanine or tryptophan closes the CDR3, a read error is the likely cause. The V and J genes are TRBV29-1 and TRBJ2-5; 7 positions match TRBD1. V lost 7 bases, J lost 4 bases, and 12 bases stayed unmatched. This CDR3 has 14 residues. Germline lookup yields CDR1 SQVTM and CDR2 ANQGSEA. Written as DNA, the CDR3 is TGCAGCGCCGTTCTGGGCAGGGGGTCAGAGACCCAGTACCTC. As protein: CSAVLGRGSETQYL.

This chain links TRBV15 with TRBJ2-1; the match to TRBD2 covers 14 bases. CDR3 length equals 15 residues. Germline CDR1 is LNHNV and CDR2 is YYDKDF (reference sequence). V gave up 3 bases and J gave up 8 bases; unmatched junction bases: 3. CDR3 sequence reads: CATSRGLAGADEQFF. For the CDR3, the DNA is TGTGCCACCAGCAGGGGACTAGCGGGAGCAGATGAGCAGTTCTTC.